This TCR beta chain was profiled in a study of cytomegalovirus exposure and HLA in healthy donors. Looking at the study overall: A data release that came early held approximately 92 million unique TCRs from HLA-typed donors. Findings of the study overall: Later on, a genetic analysis was performed. It linked a missense variant in DCLRE1C with V- and J-gene trimming of TCR beta. Certain indistinguishable V segments, among them TRBV6-2 and TRBV6-3, were excluded. Among CMV-associated TCR beta chains, most appeared HLA-restricted in a later analysis.

PCR used 60 Vbeta primers and 13 Jbeta primers. TCRdb's table, derived via immunoSEQ multiplex PCR, lists solely in-frame clones and lacks some. The table records under 150,000 clones, more than 70% of them present only once. Germline loops: CDR1 LNHNV, CDR2 YYDKDF (reference sequence). This CDR3 is 18 amino acids long. V shed 0 bases, J shed 9 bases, and the junction held 17 bases outside the gene matches. In the case of this clone: Its antigen is still unknown.

The sequenced sample was PBMCs. The V and J genes are TRBV15 and TRBJ2-5, with TRBD2 matching 9 bases. The receptor comes from a woman in her thirties or forties in good health and CMV-seronegative. The CDR3 sequence: CATSRDLGAGGPPRAQYF. The CDR3 DNA sequence: TGTGCCACCAGCAGAGATCTAGGAGCGGGGGGCCCCCCCAGGGCCCAGTACTTC.